A single sample is the source of the 10 T cell receptor beta chains below, sequenced in a study of blood T cell repertoires in COVID-19. The method was immunoSEQ multiplex PCR; TCRdb's version includes in-frame clones alone and lacks a portion of them. This sample has about 240,000 clones, with 75% to 90% found just once. Sequencing was performed on PBMCs or T cells enriched from blood (not recorded which). The origin of the receptors is a woman aged 25 to 45 who had recovered from COVID-19.

This chain uses TRBV30 with TRBJ1-4, with D perhaps TRBD1 (5 bases). CDR1 is GTSNPN, CDR2 SVGIG, per germline (reference sequence). V dropped 0 bases and J dropped 8 bases, with 16 bases sitting between them. The CDR3 is 15 amino acids. The CDR3 protein is CAWSVLRGIEEKLFF. The CDR3 DNA is TGTGCCTGGAGTGTACTTCGGGGGATAGAGGAAAAACTGTTTTTT.

The V and J genes are TRBV19 and TRBJ2-7; 9 bases fit TRBD2. V dropped 3 bases and J dropped 0; count of bases not matched to a gene: 6. This CDR3 region has 16 residues. The germline CDR1 and CDR2 sequences are LNHDA and SQIVND (reference sequence). The CDR3 spells CASSITLAGPSYEQYF. CDR3 bases: TGTGCCAGTAGTATCACGCTAGCGGGACCCTCCTACGAGCAGTACTTC.

The chain has TRBV9 and TRBJ2-1, with 9 nucleotides matching TRBD1. CDR1 SGDLS and CDR2 YYNGEE come from the germline V gene. This CDR3 is built from 16 residues. Trimming removed 3 bases from V and 3 bases from J; junction bases left unmatched: 7. The DNA for the CDR3 is TGTGCCAGCAGCGCCACCGGGACAGGGTACTACAATGAGCAGTTCTTC. It translates to CASSATGTGYYNEQFF.

The rearrangement uses TRBV11-2 and TRBJ2-3, with D unclear. The germline CDR1 and CDR2 sequences are SGHAT and FQNNGV. Trimming stripped 4 bases from V and 2 bases from J, with 13 bases between. The CDR3 contains 15 residues. As DNA, the CDR3 is TGTGCCAGCAGCTCTGGGTCGGGTTACACAGATACGCAGTATTTT. Translating it yields CASSSGSGYTDTQYF. Supplemented by reference TRBV11-2 and TRBJ2-3, the full variable domain reads EAGVAQSPRYKIIEKRQSVAFWCNPISGHATLYWYQQILGQGPKLLIQFQNNGVVDDSQLPKDRFSAERLKGVDSTLKIQPAKLEDSAVYLCASSSGSGYTDTQYFGPGTRLTVL.

The J gene is TRBJ2-1, the V gene TRBV10-2, with 12 positions matching TRBD2. V was pared by 0 bases and J by 1 base, with 4 bases of the junction left unmatched. The CDR3 has 18 amino acids. Germline V CDR1 and CDR2: WSHSY, SAAADI. As DNA, the CDR3 is TGCGCCAGCAGTGAGTCTAAGCTAGCGGGAGGGTCCTACAATGAGCAGTTCTTC. It specifies CASSESKLAGGSYNEQFF.

The chain employs TRBV19 and TRBJ2-1, with TRBD1 matching over 12 bases. V shed 7 bases, J shed 8 bases, and the junction held 6 bases outside the gene matches. The CDR3 runs 14 residues. From germline, CDR1 is LNHDA and CDR2 SQIVND (reference sequence). The CDR3 DNA is TGTGCCAGTACCGGGGACAGGGGGCAGGATGAGCAGTTCTTC. Translation: CASTGDRGQDEQFF.

V gene TRBV5-1 combines with J gene TRBJ1-2; D is ambiguous. Trimming removed 4 bases at V and 4 bases at J, with 20 bases between. The germline V gene has CDR1 SGHRS and CDR2 YFSETQ. This CDR3 has 16 amino acids. CDR3 region: CASSPTPGSGGYGYTF. The CDR3 region has the DNA TGCGCCAGCAGCCCAACCCCCGGGTCCGGCGGCTATGGCTACACCTTC.

This clone was observed once. V and J are TRBV28 and TRBJ2-7; 10 positions match TRBD2. This CDR3 contains 15 residues. V shed 6 bases and J 2 bases; nucleotides not matched to a gene: 7. Germline loops: CDR1 MDHEN, CDR2 SYDVKM. The CDR3 protein is CASRLLSGRTYEQYF. CDR3 nucleotide sequence: TGTGCCAGCAGACTCCTTAGCGGGAGGACCTACGAGCAGTACTTC.

In DNA form, the CDR3 reads TGTGCCAGCAGTCACCCGGACAGGGGCTATGGCTACACCTTC. It is translated as CASSHPDRGYGYTF. This chain uses TRBV6-5 with TRBJ1-2, with 9 positions matching TRBD1. The CDR3 is made up of 14 amino acids. Germline V gene data show CDR1 as MNHEY and CDR2 as SVGAGI. Trimming cost V 5 bases and J 4 bases; bases outside gene matches: 5.

This chain connects TRBV9 to TRBJ1-1; TRBD1 matches 8 bases. The CDR3 spans 15 residues. Germline V CDR1 and CDR2: SGDLS, YYNGEE. V was pared by 4 bases and J by 1 base, with 6 bases of the junction left unmatched. The chain's CDR3 is CASSPAGTGNTEAFF. In DNA form, the CDR3 reads TGTGCCAGCAGCCCCGCCGGGACAGGGAACACTGAAGCTTTCTTT.